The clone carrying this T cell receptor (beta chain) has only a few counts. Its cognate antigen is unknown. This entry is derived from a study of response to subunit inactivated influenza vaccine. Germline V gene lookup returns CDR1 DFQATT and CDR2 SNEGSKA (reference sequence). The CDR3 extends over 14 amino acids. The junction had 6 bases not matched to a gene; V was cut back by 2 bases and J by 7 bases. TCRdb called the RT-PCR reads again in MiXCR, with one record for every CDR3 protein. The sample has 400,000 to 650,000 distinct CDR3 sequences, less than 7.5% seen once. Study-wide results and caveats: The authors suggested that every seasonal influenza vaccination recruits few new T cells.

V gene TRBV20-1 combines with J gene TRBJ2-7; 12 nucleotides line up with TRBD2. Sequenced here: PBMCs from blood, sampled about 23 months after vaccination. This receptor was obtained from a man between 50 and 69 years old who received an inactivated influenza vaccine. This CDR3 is CSARRLAGEGEQYF. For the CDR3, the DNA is TGCAGTGCTAGACGACTAGCGGGAGAGGGGGAGCAGTACTTC.